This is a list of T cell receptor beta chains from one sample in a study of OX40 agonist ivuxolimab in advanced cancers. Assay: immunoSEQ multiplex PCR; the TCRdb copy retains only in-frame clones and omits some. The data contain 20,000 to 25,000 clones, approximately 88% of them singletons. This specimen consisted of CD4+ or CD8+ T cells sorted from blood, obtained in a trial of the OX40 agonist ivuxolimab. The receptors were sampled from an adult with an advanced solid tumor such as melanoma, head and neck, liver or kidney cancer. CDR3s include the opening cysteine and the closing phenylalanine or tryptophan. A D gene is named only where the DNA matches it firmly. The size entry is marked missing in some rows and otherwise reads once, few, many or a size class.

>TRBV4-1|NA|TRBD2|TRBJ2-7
TGCGCCAGCAGCCAAGCTGGGCGGGAGAACGACGAGCAGTACTTC
CASSQAGRENDEQYF
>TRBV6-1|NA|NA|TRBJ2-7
TGTGCCGCCCCGGGGCCCCCCAACTACGAGCAGTACTTC
CAAPGPPNYEQYF
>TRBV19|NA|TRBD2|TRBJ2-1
TGTGCCAGTAGTATTCTAGCGGGAGGGGACAATGAGCAGTTCTTC
CASSILAGGDNEQFF
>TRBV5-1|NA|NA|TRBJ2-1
TGCGCCAGCAGCTTGACTCTCTCTCGCTATCATGAGCAGTTCTTC
CASSLTLSRYHEQFF
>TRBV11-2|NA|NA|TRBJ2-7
TGTGCCAGCAGCTTAGACTTGATATACGAGCAGTACTTC
CASSLDLIYEQYF
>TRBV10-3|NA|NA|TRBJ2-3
TGTGCCATCAGTGTTTCTAGCACAGATACGCAGTATTTT
CAISVSSTDTQYF
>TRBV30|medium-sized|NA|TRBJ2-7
TGTGCCTGGTCCAAAGGGCGCGGGAAGGCCTCCTACGAGCAGTACTTC
CAWSKGRGKASYEQYF
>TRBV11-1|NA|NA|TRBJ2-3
TGTGCCAGCAGGACCACGGGACACTACACAGATACGCAGTATTTT
CASRTTGHYTDTQYF
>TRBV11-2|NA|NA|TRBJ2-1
TGTGCCAGCAGCTTAGGAAACTACAATGAGCAGTTCTTC
CASSLGNYNEQFF
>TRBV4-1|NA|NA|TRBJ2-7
TGCGCCAGCAGCCAAGGGCAAATCTACGAGCAGTACTTC
CASSQGQIYEQYF
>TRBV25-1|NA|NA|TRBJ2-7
TGTGCCAGCAGTGTCCAATCTGGGAGGTCCTACGAGCAGTACTTC
CASSVQSGRSYEQYF
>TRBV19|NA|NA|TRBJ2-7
TGTGCCAGTAGTGAGACAGGTGTCTACGAGCAGTACTTC
CASSETGVYEQYF
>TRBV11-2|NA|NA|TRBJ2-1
TGTGCCAGCAGCCCAGGTCGAGCGGTCCATGAGCAGTTCTTC
CASSPGRAVHEQFF
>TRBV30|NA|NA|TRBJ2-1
TGTGCCTGGGGACACATCGCCTACAATGAGCAGTTCTTC
CAWGHIAYNEQFF
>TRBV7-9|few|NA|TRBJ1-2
TGTGCCAGCAGTTCGCCCCGACAATCGTACTATGGCTACACCTTC
CASSSPRQSYYGYTF
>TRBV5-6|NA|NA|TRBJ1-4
TGTGCCAGCAGCTTGGGATCCGGGACCCAAAAACTGTTTTTT
CASSLGSGTQKLFF
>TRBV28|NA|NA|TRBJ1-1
TGTGCCAGCAGTACTACGGGGTACACTGAAGCTTTCTTT
CASSTTGYTEAFF
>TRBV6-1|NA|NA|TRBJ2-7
TGTGCCAGCAGTGAGTTCCGGGAGCAGTACTTC
CASSEFREQYF
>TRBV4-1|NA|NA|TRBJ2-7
TGCGCCAGCAGCCAAGAGCCTAGCGTCTCCTACGAGCAGTACTTC
CASSQEPSVSYEQYF
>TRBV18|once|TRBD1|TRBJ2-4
TGTGCCAGCTCACCCTCGGACAGGGACGTACTAAAAAACATTCAGTACTTC
CASSPSDRDVLKNIQYF
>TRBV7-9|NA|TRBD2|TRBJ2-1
TGTGCCAGCAGCTATAGCGGGAGCAGAGAGAATGAGCAGTTCTTC
CASSYSGSRENEQFF
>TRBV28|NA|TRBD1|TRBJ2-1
TGTGCCAGCAGTTTGACGAGCTCGACAGGGGGCAATGAGCAGTTCTTC
CASSLTSSTGGNEQFF
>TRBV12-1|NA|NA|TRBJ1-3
TGTGCCAGCAGCTTAAAAGACAGGATAATATATTTT
CASSLKDRIIYF